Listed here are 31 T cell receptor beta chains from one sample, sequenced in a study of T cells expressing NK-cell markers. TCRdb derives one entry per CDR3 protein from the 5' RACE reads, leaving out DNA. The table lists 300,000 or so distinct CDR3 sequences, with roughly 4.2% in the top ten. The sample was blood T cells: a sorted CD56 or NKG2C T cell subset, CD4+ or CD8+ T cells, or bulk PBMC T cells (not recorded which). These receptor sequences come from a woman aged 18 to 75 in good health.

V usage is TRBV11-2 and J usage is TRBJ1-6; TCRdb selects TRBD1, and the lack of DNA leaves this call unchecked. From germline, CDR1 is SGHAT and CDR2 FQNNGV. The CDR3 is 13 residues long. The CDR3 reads CASSYGIESPLHF.

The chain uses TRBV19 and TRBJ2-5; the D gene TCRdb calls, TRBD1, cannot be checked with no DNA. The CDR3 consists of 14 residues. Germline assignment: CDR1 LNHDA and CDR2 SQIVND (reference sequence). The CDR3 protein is CASSMIQGGETQYF.

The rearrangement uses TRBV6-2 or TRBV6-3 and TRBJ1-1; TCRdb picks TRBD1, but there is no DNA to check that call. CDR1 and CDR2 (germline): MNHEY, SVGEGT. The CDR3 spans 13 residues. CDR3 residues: CASSRTGGTEAFF.

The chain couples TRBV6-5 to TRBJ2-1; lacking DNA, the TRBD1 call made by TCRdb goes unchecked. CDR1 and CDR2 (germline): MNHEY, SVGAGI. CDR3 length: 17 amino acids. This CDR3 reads CASSYSPRGGSYNEQFF.

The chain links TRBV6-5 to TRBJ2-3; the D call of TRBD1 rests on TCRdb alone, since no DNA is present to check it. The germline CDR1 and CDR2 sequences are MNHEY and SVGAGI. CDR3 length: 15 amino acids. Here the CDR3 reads CASSWARQGTDTQYF.

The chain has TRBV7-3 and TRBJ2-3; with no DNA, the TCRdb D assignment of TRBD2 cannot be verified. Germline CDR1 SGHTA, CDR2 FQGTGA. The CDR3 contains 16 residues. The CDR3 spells CASSLSRTSQTDTQYF.

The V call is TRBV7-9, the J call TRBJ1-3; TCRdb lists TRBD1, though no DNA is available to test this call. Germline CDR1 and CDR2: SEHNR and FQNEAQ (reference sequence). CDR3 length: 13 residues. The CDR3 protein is CASDRSSGNTIYF.

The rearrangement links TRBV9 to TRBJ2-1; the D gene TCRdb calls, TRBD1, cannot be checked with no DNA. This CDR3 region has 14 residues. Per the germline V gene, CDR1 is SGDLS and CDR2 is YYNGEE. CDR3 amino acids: CASSVEQGDNEQFF.

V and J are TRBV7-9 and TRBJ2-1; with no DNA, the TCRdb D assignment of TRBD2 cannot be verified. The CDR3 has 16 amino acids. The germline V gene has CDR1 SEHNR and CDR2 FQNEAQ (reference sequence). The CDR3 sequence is CASSLPRGGGRDEQFF. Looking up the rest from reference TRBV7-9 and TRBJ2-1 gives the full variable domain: DTGVSQNPRHKITKRGQNVTFRCDPISEHNRLYWYRQTLGQGPEFLTYFQNEAQLEKSRLLSDRFSAERPKGSFSTLEIQRTEQGDSAMYLCASSLPRGGGRDEQFFGPGTRLTVL.

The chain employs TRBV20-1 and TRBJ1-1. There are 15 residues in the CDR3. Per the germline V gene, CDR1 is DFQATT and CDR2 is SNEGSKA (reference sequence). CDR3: CSAQATEGRNTEAFF.

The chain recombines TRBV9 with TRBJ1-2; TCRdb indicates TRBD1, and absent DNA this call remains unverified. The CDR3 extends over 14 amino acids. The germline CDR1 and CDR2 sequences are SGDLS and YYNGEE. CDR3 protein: CASSVNLGRHGYTF. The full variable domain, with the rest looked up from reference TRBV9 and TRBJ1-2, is DSGVTQTPKHLITATGQRVTLRCSPRSGDLSVYWYQQSLDQGLQFLIQYYNGEERAKGNILERFSAQQFPDLHSELNLSSLELGDSALYFCASSVNLGRHGYTFGSGTRLTVV.

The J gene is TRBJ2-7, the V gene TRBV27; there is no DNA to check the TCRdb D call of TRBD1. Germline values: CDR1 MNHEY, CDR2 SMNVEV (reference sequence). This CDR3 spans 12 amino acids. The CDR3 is CASSSTGYEQYF.

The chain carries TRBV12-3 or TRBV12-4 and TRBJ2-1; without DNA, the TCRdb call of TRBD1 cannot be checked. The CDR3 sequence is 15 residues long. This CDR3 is CASSPRQGTGNEQFF.

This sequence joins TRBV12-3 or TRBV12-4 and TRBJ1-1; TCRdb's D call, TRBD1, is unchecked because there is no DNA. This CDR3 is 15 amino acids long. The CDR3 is CASSRATPKNTEAFF.

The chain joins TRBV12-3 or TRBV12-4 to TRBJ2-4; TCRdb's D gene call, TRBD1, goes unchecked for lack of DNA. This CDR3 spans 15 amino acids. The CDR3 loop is CASSSSAGSGDIQYF.

The CDR3 protein is CASREGETQYF. V usage is TRBV12-3 or TRBV12-4 and J usage is TRBJ2-5; TCRdb outputs TRBD2, but without DNA this stays unchecked. This CDR3 comprises 11 residues.

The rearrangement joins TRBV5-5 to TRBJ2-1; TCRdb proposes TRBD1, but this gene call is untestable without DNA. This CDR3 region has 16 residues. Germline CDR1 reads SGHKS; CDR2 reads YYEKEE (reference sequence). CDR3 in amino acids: CASSLEAGPSYNEQFF. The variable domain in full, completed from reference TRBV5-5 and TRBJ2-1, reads DAGVTQSPTHLIKTRGQQVTLRCSPISGHKSVSWYQQVLGQGPQFIFQYYEKEERGRGNFPDRFSARQFPNYSSELNVNALLLGDSALYLCASSLEAGPSYNEQFFGPGTRLTVL.

The CDR3 loop is CASSLQGGRSGELFF. The chain employs TRBV5-4 and TRBJ2-2; no DNA is available, so the TRBD1 call from TCRdb remains unchecked. CDR1 is SGHNT, CDR2 YYREEE, per germline (reference sequence). The length of the CDR3 is 15 residues.

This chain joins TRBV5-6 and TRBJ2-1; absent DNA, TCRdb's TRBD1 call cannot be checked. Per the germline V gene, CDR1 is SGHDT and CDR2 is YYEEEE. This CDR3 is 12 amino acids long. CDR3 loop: CASSLQGGVEFF.

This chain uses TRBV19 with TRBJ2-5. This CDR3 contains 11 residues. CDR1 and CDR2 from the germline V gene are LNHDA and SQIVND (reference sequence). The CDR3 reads CASQDEETQYF.

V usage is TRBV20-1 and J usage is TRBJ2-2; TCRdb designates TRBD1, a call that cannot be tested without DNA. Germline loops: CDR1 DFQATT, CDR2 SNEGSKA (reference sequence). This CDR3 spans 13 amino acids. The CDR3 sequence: CSATGQGAGELFF.

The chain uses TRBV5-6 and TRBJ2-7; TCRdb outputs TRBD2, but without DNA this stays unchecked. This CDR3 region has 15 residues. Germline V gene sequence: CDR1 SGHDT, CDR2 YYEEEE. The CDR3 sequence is CASSEYSGSGYEQYF.

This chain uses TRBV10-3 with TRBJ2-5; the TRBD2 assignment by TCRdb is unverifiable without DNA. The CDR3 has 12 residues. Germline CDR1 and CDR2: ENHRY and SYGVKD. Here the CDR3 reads CAAGGRQETQYF.

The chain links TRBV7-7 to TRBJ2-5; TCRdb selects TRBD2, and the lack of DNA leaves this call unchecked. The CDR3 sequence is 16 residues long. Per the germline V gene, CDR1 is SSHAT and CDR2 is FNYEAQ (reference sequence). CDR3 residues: CASSLDGSGGQETQYF.

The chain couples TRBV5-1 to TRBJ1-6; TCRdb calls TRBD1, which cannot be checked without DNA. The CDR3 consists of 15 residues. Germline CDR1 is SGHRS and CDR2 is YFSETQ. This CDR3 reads CASSHGTLQDSPLHF.

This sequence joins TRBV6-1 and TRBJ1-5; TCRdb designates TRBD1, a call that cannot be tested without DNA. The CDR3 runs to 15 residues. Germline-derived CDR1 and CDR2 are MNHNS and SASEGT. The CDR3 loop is CASSSLGQGHQPQHF.

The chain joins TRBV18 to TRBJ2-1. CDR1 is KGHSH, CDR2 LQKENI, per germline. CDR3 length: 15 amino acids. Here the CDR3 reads CASFTVGSSYNEQFF.

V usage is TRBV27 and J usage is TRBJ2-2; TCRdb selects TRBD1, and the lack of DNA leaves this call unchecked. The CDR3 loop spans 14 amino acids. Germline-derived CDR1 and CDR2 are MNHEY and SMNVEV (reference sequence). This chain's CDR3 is CASRGPGDTGELFF.

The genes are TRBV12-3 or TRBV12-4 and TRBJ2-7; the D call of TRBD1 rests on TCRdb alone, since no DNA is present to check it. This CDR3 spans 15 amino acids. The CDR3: CASSPTTGFTYEQYF.

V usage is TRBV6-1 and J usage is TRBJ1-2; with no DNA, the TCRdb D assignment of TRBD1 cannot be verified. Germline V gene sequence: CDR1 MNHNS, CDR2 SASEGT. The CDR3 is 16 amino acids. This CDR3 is CASSEVGWTGIGGYTF.

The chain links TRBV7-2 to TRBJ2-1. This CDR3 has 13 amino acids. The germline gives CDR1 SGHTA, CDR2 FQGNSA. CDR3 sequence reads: CASSLGWSNEQFF.